One sample yielded the 5 T cell receptor beta chains listed below, sequenced in a study of blood T cells in healthy people across ages. Through a sample-barcoded 5' primer and a J-beta primer mix, a second PCR was run for about 6 to 11 cycles. TCRdb re-derived calls from the 5' RACE reads in MiXCR, one entry per CDR3 protein. The data contain hundreds of thousands of distinct CDR3 sequences, roughly 43% of them singletons. The sequenced sample consisted of blood. Receptors were obtained from a woman aged 55-69 years in good health.

This clonotype has ten or more counts. The gene calls are TRBV20-1 and TRBJ2-3; D gene ambiguous. The CDR3 consists of 17 residues. Germline-derived CDR1 and CDR2 are DFQATT and SNEGSKA (reference sequence). V lost 0 bases and J 0 bases, leaving 16 bases between the germline ends. CDR3 sequence: CSARDLGVASSTDTQYF. CDR3 nucleotides: TGCAGTGCTAGAGATCTCGGCGTAGCCTCTAGCACAGATACGCAGTATTTT.

This clonotype has a handful of counts. The chain has TRBV11-2 and TRBJ2-7; D possibly matches TRBD1 or TRBD2 (5 bases each). V lost 1 base to trimming and J lost 5 bases, with 18 bases between them. The CDR3 consists of 16 residues. Germline CDR1 reads SGHAT; CDR2 reads FQNNGV. CDR3 residues: CASSLVFRGRIHEQYF. DNA for the CDR3: TGTGCCAGCAGCTTAGTTTTTCGGGGCAGGATCCACGAGCAGTACTTC.

The chain couples TRBV12-3 or TRBV12-4 to TRBJ2-5, with 8 bases lining up with TRBD1. J was trimmed by 11 bases and V by 1 base; bases with no gene match: 6. CDR3 size: 13 residues. The CDR3 nucleotides are TGTGCCAGCAGTTTAGACAGGGGGTGGGAGCAGTACTTC. This sequence encodes CASSLDRGWEQYF.

This clonotype was seen repeatedly, ten times or more. J is TRBJ2-3 and V is TRBV12-3 or TRBV12-4, with D tentatively TRBD2 (7 bases). Trimming took off 6 bases at V and 2 bases at J, with 15 bases between the two ends. The CDR3 runs to 15 residues. In DNA form, the CDR3 reads TGTGCCAGCAGCTTCGGAGGGGGGGACACAGATACGCAGTATTTT. Its protein is CASSFGGGDTDTQYF.

This chain connects TRBV7-9 to TRBJ2-5, with 8 positions matching TRBD1. The CDR3 is made up of 18 amino acids. From germline, CDR1 is SEHNR and CDR2 FQNEAQ (reference sequence). J lost 2 bases, V lost 5 bases, and 16 bases had no gene match. The CDR3 loop reads CASSPRTGPPERQETQYF. CDR3 DNA sequence: TGTGCCAGCAGCCCGAGGACAGGGCCTCCCGAGAGACAAGAGACCCAGTACTTC.